This TCR beta chain was documented in a study of spatial heterogeneity in lung cancer. Germline V gene data show CDR1 as KGHSH and CDR2 as LQKENI. The CDR3 is 15 residues long. The V gene lost 3 bases and the J gene lost 4 bases, with 13 bases spanning the gap. Documented time point: blood at routine non-recurrence follow-up after resection. A single record per CDR3 protein comes from TCRdb applying MiXCR to the 5' RACE reads. The sample lists about 70,000 distinct CDR3 sequences, 7.5% to 10% occurring once. The TCR was taken from a female donor with early-stage non-small cell lung cancer. The chain couples TRBV18 to TRBJ1-5; no firm D call. Specimen: PBMCs, collected at follow-up. CDR3 protein: CASSPPEGLNQPQHF. The CDR3 DNA is TGTGCCAGCTCACCCCCGGAAGGGTTAAATCAGCCCCAGCATTTT. Together with reference TRBV18 and TRBJ1-5, the CDR3 gives the full variable domain: NAGVMQNPRHLVRRRGQEARLRCSPMKGHSHVYWYRQLPEEGLKFMVYLQKENIIDESGMPKERFSAEFPKEGPSILRIQQVVRGDSAAYFCASSPPEGLNQPQHFGDGTRLSIL.